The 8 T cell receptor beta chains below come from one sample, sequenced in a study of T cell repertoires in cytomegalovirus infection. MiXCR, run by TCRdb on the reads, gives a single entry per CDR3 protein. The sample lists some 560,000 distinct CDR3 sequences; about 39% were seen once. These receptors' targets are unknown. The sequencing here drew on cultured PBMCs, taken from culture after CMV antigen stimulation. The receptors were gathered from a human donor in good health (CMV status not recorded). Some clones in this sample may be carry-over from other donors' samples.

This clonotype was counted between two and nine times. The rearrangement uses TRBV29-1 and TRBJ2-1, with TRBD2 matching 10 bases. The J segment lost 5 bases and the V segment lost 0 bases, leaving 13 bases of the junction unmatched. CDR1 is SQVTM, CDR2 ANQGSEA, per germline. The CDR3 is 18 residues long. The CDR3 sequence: CSVEDRGSGRAPNNEQFF. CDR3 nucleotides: TGCAGCGTTGAAGATCGGGGAAGCGGGAGGGCTCCTAACAATGAGCAGTTCTTC.

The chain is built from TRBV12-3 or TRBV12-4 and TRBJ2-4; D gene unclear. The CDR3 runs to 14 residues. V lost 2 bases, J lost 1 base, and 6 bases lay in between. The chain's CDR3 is CASSLMQAKNIQYF. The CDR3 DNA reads TGTGCCAGCAGTTTAATGCAGGCCAAAAACATTCAGTACTTC.

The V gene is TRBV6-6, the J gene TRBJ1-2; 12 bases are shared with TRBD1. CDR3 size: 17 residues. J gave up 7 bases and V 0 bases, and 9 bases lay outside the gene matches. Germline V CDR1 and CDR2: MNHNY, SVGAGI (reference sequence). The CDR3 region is CASSYSGQGALMRGYTF. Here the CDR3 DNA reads TGTGCCAGCAGTTACTCGGGACAGGGGGCGCTTATGCGTGGCTACACCTTC.

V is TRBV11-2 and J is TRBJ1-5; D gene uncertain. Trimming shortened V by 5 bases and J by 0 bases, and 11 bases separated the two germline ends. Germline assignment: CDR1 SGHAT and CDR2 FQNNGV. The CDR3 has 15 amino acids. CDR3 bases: TGTGCCAGCAGCCAAGGCCTGGTTAGCAATCAGCCCCAGCATTTT. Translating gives CASSQGLVSNQPQHF.

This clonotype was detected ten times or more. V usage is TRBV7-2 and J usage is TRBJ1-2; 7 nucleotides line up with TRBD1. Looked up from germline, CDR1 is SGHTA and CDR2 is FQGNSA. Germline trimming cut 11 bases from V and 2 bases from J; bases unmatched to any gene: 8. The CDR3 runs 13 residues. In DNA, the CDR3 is TGTGCCGGAGAGACAGGGCCCAACTATGGCTACACCTTC. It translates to CAGETGPNYGYTF.

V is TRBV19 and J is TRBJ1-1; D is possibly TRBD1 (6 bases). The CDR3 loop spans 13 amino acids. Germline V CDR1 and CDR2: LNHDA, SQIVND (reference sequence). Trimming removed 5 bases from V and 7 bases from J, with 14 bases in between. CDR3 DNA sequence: TGTGCCAGTAGTTTGGGGGGGCTTCATGAAGCTTTCTTT. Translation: CASSLGGLHEAFF. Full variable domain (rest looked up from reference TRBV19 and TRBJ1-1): DGGITQSPKYLFRKEGQNVTLSCEQNLNHDAMYWYRQDPGQGLRLIYYSQIVNDFQKGDIAEGYSVSREKKESFPLTVTSAQKNPTAFYLCASSLGGLHEAFFGQGTRLTVV.

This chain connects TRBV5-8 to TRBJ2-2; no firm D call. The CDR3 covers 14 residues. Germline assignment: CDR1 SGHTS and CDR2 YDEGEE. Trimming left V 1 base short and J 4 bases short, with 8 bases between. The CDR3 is CASSLIFSTGELFF. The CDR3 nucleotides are TGTGCCAGCAGCTTGATATTCTCCACCGGGGAGCTGTTTTTT.

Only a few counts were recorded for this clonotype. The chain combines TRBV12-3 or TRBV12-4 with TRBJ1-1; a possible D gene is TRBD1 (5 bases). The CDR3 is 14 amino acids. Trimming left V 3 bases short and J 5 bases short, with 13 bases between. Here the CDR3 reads CASSLSGGWTEAFF. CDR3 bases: TGTGCCAGCAGTTTGAGCGGGGGTTGGACTGAAGCTTTCTTT.